A selection of T cell receptor beta chains follows, all from one sample in a study of Graves' ophthalmopathy and Graves' hyperthyroidism. TCRdb fed the multiplex PCR reads into MiXCR, producing one record per CDR3 protein. In the table there are around 670,000 distinct CDR3 sequences, 40% of which are singletons. Sequencing was carried out using peripheral blood. Receptors were obtained from an adult man with Graves' ophthalmopathy. CDR3s include the opening cysteine and the closing phenylalanine or tryptophan. A D gene is named only where the DNA matches it firmly. Rows give clone size only sometimes, using once, few, many, or a class for an expanded clone.

clone size: many
D gene: -
J gene: TRBJ1-2
V gene: TRBV20-1
CDR3 protein: CSATPDGYTF
CDR3 DNA: TGCAGTGCTACCCCCGACGGCTACACCTTC

clone size: few
D gene: TRBD1
J gene: TRBJ2-7
V gene: TRBV15
CDR3 protein: CATSTRGQGNYEQCF
CDR3 DNA: TGTGCCACCAGCACCCGGGGACAGGGGAACTACGAGCAGTGCTTC

clone size: -
D gene: -
J gene: TRBJ1-3
V gene: TRBV29-1
CDR3 protein: CSAMGRFGNTIYF
CDR3 DNA: TGCAGTGCCATGGGTAGATTTGGAAACACCATATATTTT

clone size: many
D gene: -
J gene: TRBJ2-6
V gene: TRBV9
CDR3 protein: CASSVIPAGANVLTF
CDR3 DNA: TGTGCCAGCAGCGTAATCCCCGCAGGGGCCAACGTCCTGACTTTC

clone size: -
D gene: -
J gene: TRBJ2-7
V gene: TRBV19
CDR3 protein: CASSKRGADEQYF
CDR3 DNA: TGTGCCAGTAGTAAGAGGGGTGCGGACGAGCAGTACTTC

clone size: few
D gene: -
J gene: TRBJ1-1
V gene: TRBV12-3/TRBV12-4
CDR3 protein: CASSLSGGEYTEAFF
CDR3 DNA: TGTGCCAGCAGTTTGAGCGGGGGCGAGTACACTGAAGCTTTCTTT

clone size: many
D gene: -
J gene: TRBJ1-5
V gene: TRBV2
CDR3 protein: CASTEGVSNSQPQHF
CDR3 DNA: TGTGCCAGCACCGAAGGTGTCAGTAACTCCCAGCCCCAGCATTTT

clone size: many
D gene: -
J gene: TRBJ2-7
V gene: TRBV2
CDR3 protein: CASSDGDRQYF
CDR3 DNA: TGTGCCAGCAGTGATGGAGATAGGCAGTACTTC

clone size: -
D gene: -
J gene: TRBJ1-2
V gene: TRBV10-3
CDR3 protein: CASRPVSGRNYGYTF
CDR3 DNA: TGTGCCAGCAGGCCTGTGTCCGGGAGAAACTATGGCTACACCTTC

clone size: many
D gene: TRBD1
J gene: TRBJ2-7
V gene: TRBV10-3
CDR3 protein: CAISESNRDREGEQYF
CDR3 DNA: TGTGCCATCAGTGAGTCGAACCGGGACAGGGAGGGCGAGCAGTACTTC

clone size: few
D gene: -
J gene: TRBJ1-5
V gene: TRBV12-5
CDR3 protein: CASGSFNQPQHF
CDR3 DNA: TGTGCTAGTGGTTCCTTTAATCAGCCCCAGCATTTT

clone size: -
D gene: -
J gene: TRBJ1-2
V gene: TRBV12-3/TRBV12-4
CDR3 protein: CASSFGRYGYTF
CDR3 DNA: TGTGCCAGCAGTTTTGGGCGCTATGGCTACACCTTC

clone size: few
D gene: -
J gene: TRBJ2-5
V gene: TRBV20-1
CDR3 protein: CSAYRVGSRETQYF
CDR3 DNA: TGCAGTGCTTACCGGGTCGGGTCAAGAGAGACCCAGTACTTC

clone size: few
D gene: -
J gene: TRBJ1-1
V gene: TRBV24-1
CDR3 protein: CATSAAGEDTEAFF
CDR3 DNA: TGTGCCACCAGTGCCGCAGGGGAGGACACTGAAGCTTTCTTT

clone size: -
D gene: -
J gene: TRBJ2-7
V gene: TRBV11-2
CDR3 protein: CASSVRDREYEQYF
CDR3 DNA: TGTGCCAGCAGCGTTCGAGATAGGGAATACGAGCAGTACTTC

clone size: few
D gene: -
J gene: TRBJ1-1
V gene: TRBV19
CDR3 protein: CASSIRTPNTEAFF
CDR3 DNA: TGTGCCAGTAGTATTCGGACACCGAACACTGAAGCTTTCTTT

clone size: few
D gene: -
J gene: TRBJ2-7
V gene: TRBV6-6
CDR3 protein: CASSYSRQTTYEQYF
CDR3 DNA: TGTGCCAGCAGTTACTCGCGGCAGACTACCTACGAGCAGTACTTC

clone size: -
D gene: TRBD1
J gene: TRBJ1-2
V gene: TRBV5-1
CDR3 protein: CASSSIQGSYGYTF
CDR3 DNA: TGCGCCAGCAGCTCAATACAGGGGAGCTATGGCTACACCTTC

clone size: -
D gene: TRBD2
J gene: TRBJ2-2
V gene: TRBV7-2
CDR3 protein: CASKLAGGTGELFF
CDR3 DNA: TGTGCCAGCAAGCTAGCGGGAGGCACCGGGGAGCTGTTTTTT

clone size: once
D gene: TRBD1
J gene: TRBJ1-5
V gene: TRBV24-1
CDR3 protein: CATSDPGTGGWAQHF
CDR3 DNA: TGTGCCACCAGTGACCCAGGGACAGGGGGCTGGGCCCAGCATTTT

clone size: -
D gene: -
J gene: TRBJ1-1
V gene: TRBV7-9
CDR3 protein: CASKQGNTGAFF
CDR3 DNA: TGTGCCAGTAAACAAGGGAACACTGGAGCTTTCTTT

clone size: many
D gene: -
J gene: TRBJ1-3
V gene: TRBV7-6
CDR3 protein: CASSRDRSSGNTIYF
CDR3 DNA: TGTGCCAGCAGCCGGGACCGCAGCTCTGGAAACACCATATATTTT

clone size: -
D gene: TRBD1
J gene: TRBJ1-4
V gene: TRBV6-1
CDR3 protein: CASSPTGTEDEKLFF
CDR3 DNA: TGTGCCAGCAGCCCCACCGGGACAGAGGATGAAAAACTGTTTTTT

clone size: many
D gene: -
J gene: TRBJ2-7
V gene: TRBV7-9
CDR3 protein: CASRFGAEQYF
CDR3 DNA: TGTGCCAGCAGGTTCGGTGCTGAGCAGTACTTC

clone size: many
D gene: -
J gene: TRBJ1-2
V gene: TRBV2
CDR3 protein: CASNRRQGKGYTF
CDR3 DNA: TGTGCCAGCAATCGAAGGCAGGGCAAGGGCTACACCTTC

clone size: -
D gene: -
J gene: TRBJ1-2
V gene: TRBV2
CDR3 protein: CASVEEGENYGYTF
CDR3 DNA: TGTGCCAGCGTTGAAGAGGGGGAGAACTATGGCTACACCTTC

clone size: -
D gene: -
J gene: TRBJ1-1
V gene: TRBV7-9
CDR3 protein: CVSSLLKSEAFF
CDR3 DNA: TGTGTCAGCAGCTTGCTTAAGTCTGAAGCTTTCTTT

clone size: many
D gene: TRBD1
J gene: TRBJ2-6
V gene: TRBV7-2
CDR3 protein: CASSSGQERSGANVLTF
CDR3 DNA: TGTGCCAGCAGCTCGGGACAGGAACGATCTGGGGCCAACGTCCTGACTTTC

clone size: few
D gene: -
J gene: TRBJ2-7
V gene: TRBV10-3
CDR3 protein: CASSRPTVDSSYEQYF
CDR3 DNA: TGTGCCAGCAGTCGCCCCACTGTTGATTCTTCCTACGAGCAGTACTTC

clone size: few
D gene: -
J gene: TRBJ2-7
V gene: TRBV7-9
CDR3 protein: CASSLGYKSYEQYF
CDR3 DNA: TGTGCCAGCAGCTTGGGCTACAAGTCCTACGAGCAGTACTTC

clone size: -
D gene: TRBD1
J gene: TRBJ2-2
V gene: TRBV7-9
CDR3 protein: CASSWGQGTGELFF
CDR3 DNA: TGTGCCAGCAGCTGGGGACAGGGCACCGGGGAGCTGTTTTTT

clone size: -
D gene: -
J gene: TRBJ2-5
V gene: TRBV9
CDR3 protein: CASSVGFSETQYF
CDR3 DNA: TGTGCCAGCAGCGTTGGGTTCTCGGAGACCCAGTACTTC

clone size: many
D gene: -
J gene: TRBJ2-2
V gene: TRBV10-3
CDR3 protein: CAIKPGTGELFF
CDR3 DNA: TGTGCCATCAAACCAGGAACCGGGGAGCTGTTTTTT

clone size: many
D gene: TRBD1
J gene: TRBJ1-4
V gene: TRBV2
CDR3 protein: CASTGTAIEKLFF
CDR3 DNA: TGTGCCAGCACCGGGACAGCGATAGAAAAACTGTTTTTT

clone size: many
D gene: TRBD1
J gene: TRBJ1-6
V gene: TRBV24-1
CDR3 protein: CATSDSGTGTSSPLHF
CDR3 DNA: TGTGCCACCAGTGATTCAGGGACAGGGACTAGTTCACCCCTCCACTTT

clone size: -
D gene: -
J gene: TRBJ1-6
V gene: TRBV20-1
CDR3 protein: CSAKLRTRYNSPLHF
CDR3 DNA: TGCAGTGCTAAATTACGGACAAGATATAATTCACCCCTCCACTTT

clone size: -
D gene: -
J gene: TRBJ1-6
V gene: TRBV14
CDR3 protein: CASSQQTGSNSLLHF
CDR3 DNA: TGTGCCAGCAGCCAGCAGACAGGTTCCAATTCACTCCTCCACTTT

clone size: many
D gene: -
J gene: TRBJ1-1
V gene: TRBV14
CDR3 protein: CATSRAAEAFF
CDR3 DNA: TGTGCCACCTCCAGGGCGGCTGAAGCTTTCTTT

clone size: many
D gene: -
J gene: TRBJ2-5
V gene: TRBV7-7
CDR3 protein: CASSRWAEETQYF
CDR3 DNA: TGTGCTAGCAGCCGATGGGCGGAAGAGACCCAGTACTTC

clone size: -
D gene: -
J gene: TRBJ2-3
V gene: TRBV19
CDR3 protein: CASSPRTQYF
CDR3 DNA: TGTGCCAGTAGCCCACGTACGCAGTATTTT

clone size: few
D gene: -
J gene: TRBJ2-7
V gene: TRBV19
CDR3 protein: CASSIGRTVGEQYF
CDR3 DNA: TGTGCCAGTAGTATAGGCCGGACAGTCGGCGAGCAGTACTTC

clone size: many
D gene: TRBD2
J gene: TRBJ2-5
V gene: TRBV11-2
CDR3 protein: CASSLISSGVETQYF
CDR3 DNA: TGTGCCAGCAGCTTAATCTCTAGCGGGGTCGAGACCCAGTACTTC

clone size: many
D gene: -
J gene: TRBJ2-7
V gene: TRBV24-1
CDR3 protein: CATSDSDATGNTYEQYF
CDR3 DNA: TGTGCCACCAGTGATAGCGACGCCACAGGGAACACCTACGAGCAGTACTTC

clone size: many
D gene: -
J gene: TRBJ2-7
V gene: TRBV29-1
CDR3 protein: CSVVPGGSSYEQYF
CDR3 DNA: TGCAGCGTTGTCCCCGGCGGCAGCTCCTACGAGCAGTACTTC

clone size: few
D gene: -
J gene: TRBJ1-5
V gene: TRBV25-1
CDR3 protein: CASSQSGLYTNQPQHF
CDR3 DNA: TGTGCCAGCAGCCAATCTGGGTTGTATACCAATCAGCCCCAGCATTTT

clone size: -
D gene: -
J gene: TRBJ1-1
V gene: TRBV25-1
CDR3 protein: CASSQPGWNTEAFF
CDR3 DNA: TGTGCCAGCAGCCAACCAGGGTGGAACACTGAAGCTTTCTTT

clone size: many
D gene: TRBD1
J gene: TRBJ2-7
V gene: TRBV9
CDR3 protein: CASSVTGQHYEQYF
CDR3 DNA: TGTGCCAGCAGCGTAACGGGACAGCACTACGAGCAGTACTTC